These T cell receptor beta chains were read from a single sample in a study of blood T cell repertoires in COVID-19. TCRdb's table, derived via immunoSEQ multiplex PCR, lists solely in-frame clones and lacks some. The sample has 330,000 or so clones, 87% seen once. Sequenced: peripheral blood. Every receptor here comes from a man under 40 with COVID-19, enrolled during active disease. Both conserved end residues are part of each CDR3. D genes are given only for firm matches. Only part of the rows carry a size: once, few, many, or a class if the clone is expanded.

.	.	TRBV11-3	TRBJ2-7	CASSLRSGSYEQYF	TGTGCCAGCAGCTTAAGATCAGGGTCCTACGAGCAGTACTTC
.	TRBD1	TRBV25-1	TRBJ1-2	CASSASGGDGYTF	TGTGCCAGCAGCGCGTCAGGGGGCGATGGCTACACCTTC
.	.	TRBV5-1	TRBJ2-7	CASSPTFGLAAHEQYF	TGCGCCAGCAGCCCCACTTTCGGACTTGCAGCCCACGAGCAGTACTTC
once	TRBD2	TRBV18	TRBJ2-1	CASSPGTNNNEQFF	TGTGCCAGCTCACCCGGGACTAACAACAATGAGCAGTTCTTC
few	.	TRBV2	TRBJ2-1	CASSAGHPSSYNEQFF	TGTGCCAGCAGTGCAGGACACCCGAGCTCCTACAATGAGCAGTTCTTC
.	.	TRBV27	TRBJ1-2	CASSPRTVFGYTF	TGTGCCAGCAGTCCCCGGACAGTATTTGGCTACACCTTC
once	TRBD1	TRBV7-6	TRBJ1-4	CASSLSGQSNEKLFF	TGTGCCAGCAGCTTATCGGGACAGTCTAATGAAAAACTGTTTTTT
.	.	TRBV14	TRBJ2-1	CASSSLTVSSYNEQFF	TGTGCCAGCAGCTCCCTGACAGTCAGCTCCTACAATGAGCAGTTCTTC
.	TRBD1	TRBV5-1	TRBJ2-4	CASSFTPTGGRNIQYF	TGCGCCAGCAGCTTCACCCCGACAGGGGGCAGAAACATTCAGTACTTC
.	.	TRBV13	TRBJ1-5	CASSFGNQPQHF	TGTGCCAGCAGCTTCGGGAATCAGCCCCAGCATTTT
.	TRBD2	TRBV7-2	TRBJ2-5	CASSTTSGGGWETQYF	TGTGCCAGCAGCACAACTAGCGGGGGAGGATGGGAGACCCAGTACTTC
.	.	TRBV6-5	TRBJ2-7	CASSYLGGSYEQYF	TGTGCCAGCAGTTACCTTGGCGGATCCTACGAGCAGTACTTC
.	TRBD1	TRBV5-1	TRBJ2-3	CASSNGQGEDTQYF	TGCGCCAGCAGCAACGGACAGGGGGAAGATACGCAGTATTTT
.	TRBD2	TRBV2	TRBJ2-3	CASSERGPVSGGRPTDTQYF	TGTGCCAGCAGTGAAAGAGGTCCGGTCAGCGGGGGACGCCCCACAGATACGCAGTATTTT
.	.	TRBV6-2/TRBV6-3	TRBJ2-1	CASSPNRVLFF	TGTGCCAGCAGCCCAAACAGGGTATTGTTCTTC
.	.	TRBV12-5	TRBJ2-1	CASGPTGSDEQFF	TGTGCTAGTGGTCCCACAGGGTCCGATGAGCAGTTCTTC
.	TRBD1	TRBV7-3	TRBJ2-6	CASSVTGAPAGANVLTF	TGTGCCAGCAGCGTGACAGGGGCTCCCGCCGGGGCCAACGTCCTGACTTTC
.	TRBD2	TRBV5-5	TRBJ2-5	CASSLPGGQETQYF	TGTGCCAGCAGCTTGCCCGGGGGGCAAGAGACCCAGTACTTC
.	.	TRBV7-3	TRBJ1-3	CASSLSTGNTIYF	TGTGCCAGCAGCTTATCCACTGGAAACACCATATATTTT
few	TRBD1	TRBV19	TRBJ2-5	CASSARDRGFVSGETQYF	TGTGCCAGTAGTGCCAGGGACAGGGGTTTCGTCAGCGGGGAGACCCAGTACTTC
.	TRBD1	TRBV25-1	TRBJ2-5	CASSEPGQQETQYF	TGTGCCAGCAGTGAACCGGGACAGCAAGAGACCCAGTACTTC
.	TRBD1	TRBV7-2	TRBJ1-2	CASRRDSYNYGYTF	TGTGCCAGCAGACGGGACAGCTATAACTATGGCTACACCTTC
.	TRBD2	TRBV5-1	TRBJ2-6	CASSPGGAGANVLTF	TGCGCCAGCAGCCCGGGGGGGGCTGGGGCCAACGTCCTGACTTTC
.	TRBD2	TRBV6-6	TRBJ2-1	CASNARGDPREKQFF	TGTGCCAGTAATGCTCGGGGGGACCCGCGTGAAAAGCAGTTCTTC
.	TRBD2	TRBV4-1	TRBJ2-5	CASSQAATSGSARARQETQYF	TGCGCCAGCAGCCAAGCCGCGACTAGCGGGAGTGCTCGAGCGCGCCAAGAGACCCAGTACTTC
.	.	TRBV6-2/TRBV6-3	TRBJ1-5	CASSSPTGSRMNQPQHF	TGTGCCAGCAGTTCCCCCACCGGGAGCCGAATGAATCAGCCCCAGCATTTT
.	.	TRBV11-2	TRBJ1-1	CASSPTANTEAFF	TGTGCCAGCAGCCCCACAGCGAACACTGAAGCTTTCTTT
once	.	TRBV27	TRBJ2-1	CASSQRTMGSEQFF	TGTGCCAGCAGCCAACGGACTATGGGTAGTGAGCAGTTCTTC
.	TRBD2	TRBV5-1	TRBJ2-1	CASSAEAGVINEQFF	TGCGCCAGCAGCGCCGAAGCGGGAGTAATCAATGAGCAGTTCTTC
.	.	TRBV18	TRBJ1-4	CASSPPGRPNEKLFF	TGTGCCAGCTCACCACCGGGCAGACCGAATGAAAAACTGTTTTTT
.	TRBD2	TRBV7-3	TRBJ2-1	CASSLLPSWTSGGNNEQFF	TGTGCCAGCAGCCTGCTACCCAGCTGGACTAGCGGGGGCAACAATGAGCAGTTCTTC
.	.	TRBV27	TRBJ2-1	CASSLSGEGYHNEQFF	TGTGCCAGCAGTTTATCAGGGGAAGGATACCACAATGAGCAGTTCTTC
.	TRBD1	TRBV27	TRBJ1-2	CASSSHGTDGYTF	TGTGCCAGCAGTTCACACGGGACAGATGGCTACACCTTC